This T cell receptor (beta chain) was obtained from a study of T cell repertoires in cytomegalovirus infection. This clonotype was seen ten or more times. MiXCR, run by TCRdb on the reads, gives a single entry per CDR3 protein. The table has more than 200,000 distinct CDR3 sequences, roughly 9.1% seen once. Sequenced sample: PBMCs. This clonotype was sampled from a human donor in good health (CMV status not recorded). Some clones in this sample may be carry-over from other donors' samples.

The CDR3 DNA sequence: TGTGCCAGCAGCTCCCAAACCGGGACAGGGAATGAGCAGTTCTTC. It specifies CASSSQTGTGNEQFF. This chain links TRBV7-2 with TRBJ2-1; 9 nucleotides match TRBD1. The CDR3 consists of 15 residues. Germline lookup yields CDR1 SGHTA and CDR2 FQGNSA. With V trimmed by 4 bases and J by 7 bases, 8 bases remained unmatched.